The 24 T cell receptor beta chains reported below all come from one sample, sequenced in a study of T cells after yellow fever vaccination. MiXCR, run by TCRdb on the 5' RACE reads, gives a single entry per CDR3 protein. This sample carries under 500,000 distinct CDR3 sequences, around a sixth of them seen once, and the ten largest clones take over 15%. Sequencing was performed on PBMCs, taken before the yellow fever booster vaccination. Receptors were obtained from a man younger than 30 who received the YFV17D yellow fever vaccine.

V and J are TRBV6-2 or TRBV6-3 and TRBJ1-5; 7 positions match TRBD1. The CDR3 runs 12 residues. In germline, CDR1 is MNHEY, CDR2 SVGEGT. J lost 5 bases, V lost 10 bases, and 5 bases had no gene match. DNA for the CDR3: TGTGCCACCAAAACAGGGGATCAGCCCCAGCATTTT. Protein sequence: CATKTGDQPQHF.

This clonotype has just a few counts. V and J are TRBV20-1 and TRBJ2-3; TRBD2 matches at 13 bases. The CDR3 sequence is 20 residues long. Germline CDR1 reads DFQATT; CDR2 reads SNEGSKA (reference sequence). With V trimmed by 0 bases and J by 1 base, 13 bases remained unmatched. Here the CDR3 DNA reads TGCAGTGCTAGAGACGTCGGTGGACTAGCGGGGGTGGGCGGCACAGATACGCAGTATTTT. Its protein product is CSARDVGGLAGVGGTDTQYF.

The CDR3 sequence is CASSFGQNQPQHF. DNA of the CDR3: TGTGCCAGCAGTTTTGGGCAAAATCAGCCCCAGCATTTT. The chain joins TRBV27 to TRBJ1-5; D is unclear. Trimming removed 3 bases from V and 4 bases from J, with 7 bases in between. Germline V gene sequence: CDR1 MNHEY, CDR2 SMNVEV (reference sequence). The CDR3 consists of 13 residues.

This clonotype appeared a few times. The chain recombines TRBV20-1 with TRBJ1-1; the D is unclear. CDR1 is DFQATT and CDR2 is SNEGSKA in the germline V gene (reference sequence). Trimming removed 5 bases at V and 1 base at J, with 11 bases between. The CDR3 runs to 13 residues. The CDR3 protein is CSAPVYGNTEAFF. In DNA form, the CDR3 reads TGCAGTGCTCCCGTATACGGGAACACTGAAGCTTTCTTT.

There are a few counts of this clonotype. This chain links TRBV4-2 with TRBJ1-2; the D gene is possibly TRBD1 (5 bases). Germline loops: CDR1 LGHNA, CDR2 YNFKEQ. The V end was cut by 3 bases, the J end by 7 bases, with 15 bases between. The CDR3 totals 14 residues. The CDR3 coding sequence is TGTGCCAGCAGCCAGGAAACACACGGGGGTGGCTACACCTTC. Protein sequence: CASSQETHGGGYTF.

This clonotype was seen a few times. This chain connects TRBV6-2 or TRBV6-3 to TRBJ2-5, with TRBD1 matching over 7 bases. The CDR3 consists of 13 residues. The trim removed 7 bases at V and 4 bases at J, leaving 6 bases unmatched. CDR1 MNHEY and CDR2 SVGEGT come from the germline V gene. As DNA, the CDR3 is TGTGCCAGCAAAGGACAGGCTCGAGAGACCCAGTACTTC. As protein: CASKGQARETQYF.

The chain uses TRBV7-2 and TRBJ2-5; D is possibly TRBD1 or TRBD2 (5 bases each). Trimming left V 2 bases short and J 1 base short, with 17 bases between. The CDR3 runs 17 residues. Per the germline V gene, CDR1 is SGHTA and CDR2 is FQGNSA. CDR3 in DNA: TGTGCCAGCAGCTTACGGGGAGTGTTGGGGCTCCAAGAGACCCAGTACTTC. This sequence encodes CASSLRGVLGLQETQYF.

This clonotype was detected only a few times. The J gene is TRBJ2-7, the V gene TRBV29-1; D perhaps matches TRBD1 (5 bases). Trimming took off 7 bases at V and 2 bases at J, with 15 bases between the two ends. The CDR3 has 13 amino acids. The germline gives CDR1 SQVTM, CDR2 ANQGSEA. CDR3 nucleotide sequence: TGCAGCGGGACGTCTGGGGCCGCCTACGAGCAGTACTTC. Translation gives CSGTSGAAYEQYF.

This clonotype was observed a few times. V gene TRBV6-2 or TRBV6-3 combines with J gene TRBJ2-4; D is undetermined. CDR1 and CDR2 from the germline V gene are MNHEY and SVGEGT. The CDR3 is 17 amino acids. Trimming took 0 bases from V and 0 from J, leaving 12 bases between them. Here the CDR3 reads CASSYSSLQLAKNIQYF. CDR3 in DNA: TGTGCCAGCAGTTACTCGTCCCTGCAACTAGCCAAAAACATTCAGTACTTC.

This clonotype came up a few times. The V gene is TRBV7-3, the J gene TRBJ2-1, with TRBD2 identical over 8 bases. V gave up 4 bases and J gave up 7 bases; unmatched junction bases: 6. The CDR3 is 14 amino acids. Germline loops: CDR1 SGHTA, CDR2 FQGTGA. This chain's CDR3 is CASSSGLVGNEQFF. The CDR3 coding sequence is TGTGCCAGCAGCTCGGGACTAGTGGGTAATGAGCAGTTCTTC.

The chain couples TRBV20-1 to TRBJ1-5; D is perhaps TRBD1 (6 bases). From germline, CDR1 is DFQATT and CDR2 SNEGSKA (reference sequence). V lost 2 bases and J lost 5, with 13 bases in between. The CDR3 sequence is 14 residues long. The CDR3 bases are TGCAGTGCTAGATCCGGGACAAGAGATCAGCCCCAGCATTTT. Translation: CSARSGTRDQPQHF.

The CDR3 loop reads CASTQDSGTYNEQFF. CDR3 DNA: TGTGCCAGCACCCAGGACAGTGGGACGTACAATGAGCAGTTCTTC. This chain links TRBV2 with TRBJ2-1; perhaps TRBD1 as D (6 bases). The germline gives CDR1 SNHLY, CDR2 FYNNEI. Trimming pared 7 bases from V and 4 bases from J, leaving 17 bases between. The length of the CDR3 is 15 residues.

This clonotype showed up just a few times. The rearrangement links TRBV9 to TRBJ1-1, with D unclear. V shed 4 bases and J shed 4 bases, with 26 bases lying between them. The germline V gene encodes CDR1 SGDLS and CDR2 YYNGEE. There are 18 residues in the CDR3. DNA for the CDR3: TGTGCCAGCAGCCCCGGAGTGGCTCGGCGGCTGCCGGTCACTGAAGCTTTCTTT. Its protein is CASSPGVARRLPVTEAFF.

A few counts support this clonotype. CDR3 in DNA: TGTGCCAGCAGACGCGACATCTGGCAGCCCCAGCATTTT. Its translation is CASRRDIWQPQHF. This chain uses TRBV6-2 or TRBV6-3 with TRBJ1-5, with no clear D. CDR1 and CDR2 (germline): MNHEY, SVGEGT. The length of the CDR3 is 13 residues. The V end was cut by 6 bases, the J end by 7 bases, with 13 bases between.

The V call is TRBV5-1, the J call TRBJ2-7, with unresolved D. This CDR3 has 12 residues. Germline lookup yields CDR1 SGHRS and CDR2 YFSETQ. Trimming left V 4 bases short and J 4 bases short, with 9 bases between. This chain's CDR3 is CASSGSLYEQYF. CDR3 DNA sequence: TGCGCCAGCAGCGGCAGCCTGTACGAGCAGTACTTC.

The chain recombines TRBV11-3 with TRBJ2-1; 9 bases match TRBD2. Unmatched junction bases numbered 3, after V lost 1 base and J lost 2 bases. CDR1 SGHNT and CDR2 YENEEA come from the germline V gene. The CDR3 runs 16 residues. CDR3 amino acids: CASSLGRGGPYNEQFF. For the CDR3, the DNA is TGTGCCAGCAGCTTAGGGCGGGGGGGCCCCTACAATGAGCAGTTCTTC.

The chain has TRBV7-2 and TRBJ1-2; no clear D. The length of the CDR3 is 15 residues. Deletions cut 5 bases from V and 2 bases from J, with 15 bases between. Germline values: CDR1 SGHTA, CDR2 FQGNSA. DNA for the CDR3: TGTGCCAGCAGCCCCAATCAGTTAGGGAACTATGGCTACACCTTC. This gives the protein CASSPNQLGNYGYTF.

This chain joins TRBV7-9 and TRBJ2-5; D is possibly TRBD1 (5 bases). The CDR3 is made up of 13 amino acids. V lost 5 bases and J lost 5, with 12 bases in between. CDR1 is SEHNR, CDR2 FQNEAQ, per germline (reference sequence). CDR3: CASSPGIRETQYF. CDR3 DNA sequence: TGTGCCAGCAGCCCAGGGATTCGGGAGACCCAGTACTTC.

There are a few counts of this clonotype. V is TRBV7-3 and J is TRBJ2-1, with 8 bases fitting TRBD2. Looked up from germline, CDR1 is SGHTA and CDR2 is FQGTGA. The junction had 10 bases not matched to a gene; V was cut back by 2 bases and J by 10 bases. The CDR3 sequence is 15 residues long. CDR3: CASSLSGGTRGEQFF. The CDR3 bases are TGTGCCAGCAGCTTATCCGGTGGGACTAGAGGAGAGCAGTTCTTC.

This clonotype was counted many times. V usage is TRBV6-5 and J usage is TRBJ2-7, with TRBD1 identical over 8 bases. Trimming at V came to 4 bases and at J to 2 bases, leaving 7 bases not matched to a gene. The CDR3 extends over 15 amino acids. CDR1 is MNHEY, CDR2 SVGAGI, per germline. This chain's CDR3 is CASSLSGQGTYEQYF. CDR3 coding DNA: TGTGCCAGCAGTTTAAGCGGACAGGGCACCTACGAGCAGTACTTC.

This clonotype appeared a few times. The chain uses TRBV27 and TRBJ2-2; D gene unclear. Trimming left V 6 bases short and J 4 bases short, with 6 bases between. Germline values: CDR1 MNHEY, CDR2 SMNVEV (reference sequence). The CDR3 extends over 12 amino acids. The CDR3: CASRPITGELFF. The DNA for the CDR3 is TGTGCCAGCAGGCCGATCACCGGGGAGCTGTTTTTT.

This chain links TRBV2 with TRBJ2-3; D possibly corresponds to TRBD2 (7 bases). V was trimmed by 4 bases and J by 5 bases, leaving 16 bases between them. Germline loops: CDR1 SNHLY, CDR2 FYNNEI. The CDR3 covers 15 residues. This chain's CDR3 is CASSAGQWEGDTQYF. The CDR3 bases are TGTGCCAGCAGTGCAGGACAGTGGGAGGGAGATACGCAGTATTTT.

The rearrangement uses TRBV4-2 and TRBJ2-5; 7 bases are shared with TRBD1. Germline CDR1 LGHNA, CDR2 YNFKEQ. The CDR3 spans 16 residues. Trimming took 4 bases from V and 1 from J; bases not matched to a gene: 9. CDR3 sequence: CASSPGQQDTQETQYF. CDR3 DNA: TGTGCCAGCAGCCCGGGACAGCAAGACACCCAAGAGACCCAGTACTTC.

In this sample, this clonotype turned up a few times. CDR3 DNA: TGTGCCAGTAGTCTCCGCGCGGGGGGCACTGAAGCTTTCTTT. It translates to CASSLRAGGTEAFF. The chain employs TRBV19 and TRBJ1-1, with D possibly matching TRBD1 (5 bases). In germline, CDR1 is LNHDA, CDR2 SQIVND (reference sequence). The CDR3 has 14 residues. Trimming removed 5 bases from V and 4 bases from J, with 14 bases in between.